The T cell receptor beta chain described here comes from a study of CD8+ T cells in alopecia areata. Findings and caveats of the study: Sharing of TCRs across patients appeared less clear than in mice, possibly for HLA-related reasons.

Deletions cut 7 bases from V and 0 bases from J, with 19 bases between. Per germline, CDR1 LGHNT and CDR2 FRNRAP. CDR3 size: 16 residues. cDNA serving as the sequencing template came from extracted, reverse transcribed RNA. The method was immunoSEQ multiplex PCR; TCRdb's version includes in-frame clones alone and lacks a portion of them. Found here are about 130,000 clones, about 56% of them singletons; the top ten hold less than 20%. Treatment: oral pan-JAK inhibitor, 5-10 mg twice daily. This clone was observed a few times. Its antigen is not known. This chain connects TRBV12-5 to TRBJ2-7; D not resolved. The TCR sequence derives from a human donor with alopecia areata. The material was CD8+ T cells sorted from blood, obtained at week 4, from a patient treated with tofacitinib. CDR3 sequence (DNA): TGTGCTAGTGTCCCAGTGACGGAATACATCTCCTACGAGCAGTACTTC. It is translated as CASVPVTEYISYEQYF.